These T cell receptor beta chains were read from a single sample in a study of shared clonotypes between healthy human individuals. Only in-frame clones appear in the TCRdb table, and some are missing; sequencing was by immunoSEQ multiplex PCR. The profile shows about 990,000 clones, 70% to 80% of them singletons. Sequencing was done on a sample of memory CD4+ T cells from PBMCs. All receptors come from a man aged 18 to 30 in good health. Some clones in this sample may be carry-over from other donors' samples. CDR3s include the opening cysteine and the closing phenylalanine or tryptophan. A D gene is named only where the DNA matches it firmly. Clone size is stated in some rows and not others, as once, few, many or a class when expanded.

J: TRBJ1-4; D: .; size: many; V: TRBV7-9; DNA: TGTGCCAGCAGCTCTGGGTACCTTAATGAAAAACTGTTTTTT; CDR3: CASSSGYLNEKLFF
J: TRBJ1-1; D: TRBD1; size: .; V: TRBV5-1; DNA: TGCGCCAGCAGGGGACAGGGAGCGGTGAGAACTGAAGCTTTCTTT; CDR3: CASRGQGAVRTEAFF
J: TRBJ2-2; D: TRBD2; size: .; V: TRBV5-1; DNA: TGCGCCAGCAGCCAAATCCCTAGCGGAGGAAACACCGGGGAGCTGTTTTTT; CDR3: CASSQIPSGGNTGELFF
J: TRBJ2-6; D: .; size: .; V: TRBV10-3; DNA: TGTGCCATCAGTGAGTCCTTCCGATTAGTAACCTCTGGGGCCAACGTCCTGACTTTC; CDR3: CAISESFRLVTSGANVLTF
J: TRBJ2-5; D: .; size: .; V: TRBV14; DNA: TGTGCCAGCAGTCGGCCCCGGGAGACCCAGTACTTC; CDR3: CASSRPRETQYF
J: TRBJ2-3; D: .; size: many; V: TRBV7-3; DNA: TGTGCCAGCAGTAGGGGCAGCAGCACAGATACGCAGTATTTT; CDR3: CASSRGSSTDTQYF
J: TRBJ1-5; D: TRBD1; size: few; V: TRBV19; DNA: TGTGCCAGTAGTATAGGTTACGAGGGGGCCGGTTACGTCCAGCCCCAGCATTTT; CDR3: CASSIGYEGAGYVQPQHF
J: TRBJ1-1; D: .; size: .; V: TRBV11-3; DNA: TGTGCCAGCAGCTTAGATCAACAGGGCGTGAACACTGAAGCTTTCTTT; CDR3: CASSLDQQGVNTEAFF
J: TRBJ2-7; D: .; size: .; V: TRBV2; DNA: TGTGCCAGCAGTATCGACAGATGGAGCAACGAGCAGTACTTC; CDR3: CASSIDRWSNEQYF
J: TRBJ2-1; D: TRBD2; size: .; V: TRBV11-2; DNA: TGTGCCAGCACCGCGGGGACTAGCGGATACAATGAGCAGTTCTTC; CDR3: CASTAGTSGYNEQFF
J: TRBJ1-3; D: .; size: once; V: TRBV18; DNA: TGTGCCAGCTCAACCGGGGCCAGCTCTGGAAACACCATATATTTT; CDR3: CASSTGASSGNTIYF
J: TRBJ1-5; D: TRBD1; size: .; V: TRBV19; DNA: TGTGCCAGTAGTATAGATAAGGGACAGGGGAATCAGCCCCAGCATTTT; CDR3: CASSIDKGQGNQPQHF
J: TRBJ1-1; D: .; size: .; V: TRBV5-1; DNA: TGCGCCAGCAGCCCGGGACATATGAACACTGAAGCTTTCTTT; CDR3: CASSPGHMNTEAFF